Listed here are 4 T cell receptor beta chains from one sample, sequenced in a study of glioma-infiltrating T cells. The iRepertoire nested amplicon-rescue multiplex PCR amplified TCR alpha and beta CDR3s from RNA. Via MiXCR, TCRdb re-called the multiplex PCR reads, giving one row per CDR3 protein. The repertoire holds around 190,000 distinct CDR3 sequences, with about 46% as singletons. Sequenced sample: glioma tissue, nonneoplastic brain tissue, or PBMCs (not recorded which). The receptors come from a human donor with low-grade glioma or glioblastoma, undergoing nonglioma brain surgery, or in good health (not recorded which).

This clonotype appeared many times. The DNA for the CDR3 is TGCAGCGTTGGAGCGGGAGGAACAGATACGCAGTATTTT. Translating it yields CSVGAGGTDTQYF. The chain recombines TRBV29-1 with TRBJ2-3; 9 bases line up with TRBD2. Germline CDR1 is SQVTM and CDR2 is ANQGSEA. The ends lost 4 bases at V and 3 bases at J; junction bases unmatched: 2. The CDR3 has 13 amino acids.

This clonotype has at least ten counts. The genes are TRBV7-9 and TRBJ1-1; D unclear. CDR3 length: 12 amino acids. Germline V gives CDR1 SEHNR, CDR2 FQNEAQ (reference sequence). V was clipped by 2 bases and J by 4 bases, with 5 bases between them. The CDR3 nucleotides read TGTGCCAGCAGCTTATTAGCCACTGAAGCTTTCTTT. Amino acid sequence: CASSLLATEAFF.

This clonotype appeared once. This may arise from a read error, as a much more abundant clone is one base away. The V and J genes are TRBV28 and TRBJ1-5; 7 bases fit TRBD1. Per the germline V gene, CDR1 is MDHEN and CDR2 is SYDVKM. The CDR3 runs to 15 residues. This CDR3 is CASSEGTVSNQHQHF. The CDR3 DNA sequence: TGCGCCAGCAGTGAAGGGACAGTGAGCAATCAGCACCAGCATTTT.

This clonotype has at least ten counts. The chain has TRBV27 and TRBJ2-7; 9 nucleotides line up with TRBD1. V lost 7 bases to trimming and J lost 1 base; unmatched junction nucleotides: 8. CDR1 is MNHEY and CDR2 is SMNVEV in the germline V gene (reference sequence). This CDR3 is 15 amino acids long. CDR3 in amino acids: CASKRQGEMSYEQYF. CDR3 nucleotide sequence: TGTGCCAGCAAACGACAGGGGGAAATGTCCTACGAGCAGTACTTC.